This T cell receptor beta chain was obtained from a study of beta chain features in type 1 diabetes. About the study: Comparable age, gender and cell yields were observed in patients relative to healthy donors. The study, taken as a whole, reports: VDJ junctions in type 1 diabetes patients carried more deletions and fewer insertions. There was a moderate but significant shortening of TCRB CDR3s in all four CD4+ subsets of Type 1 diabetes patients. Equally in patients and controls, PCR might preferentially amplify shorter templates.

This clone has a handful of counts. What it binds is unknown. The investigators reverse transcribed all of the isolated RNA, so they sequenced expressed TCRB transcripts. The protocol was immunoSEQ multiplex PCR, while the TCRdb copy is restricted to in-frame clones and leaves out a portion. The top ten hold under 0.65% of the sample, which has about 160,000 clones, 8% to 8.5% seen once. One heparinised blood draw, averaging roughly 0.12 L, came from each donor. The CDR3 runs 15 residues. Germline CDR1 is SGHRS and CDR2 is YFSETQ. With V trimmed by 3 bases and J by 7 bases, 11 bases remained unmatched.

The sequenced material came from central memory CD4+ T cells from blood. The receptor was isolated from a woman between 18 and 30 years old with type 1 diabetes. V usage is TRBV5-1 and J usage is TRBJ2-7; 9 nucleotides agree with TRBD1. This chain's CDR3 is CASSSSTLGTGEQYF. For the CDR3, the DNA is TGCGCCAGCAGCTCCAGCACCTTGGGGACAGGGGAGCAGTACTTC.